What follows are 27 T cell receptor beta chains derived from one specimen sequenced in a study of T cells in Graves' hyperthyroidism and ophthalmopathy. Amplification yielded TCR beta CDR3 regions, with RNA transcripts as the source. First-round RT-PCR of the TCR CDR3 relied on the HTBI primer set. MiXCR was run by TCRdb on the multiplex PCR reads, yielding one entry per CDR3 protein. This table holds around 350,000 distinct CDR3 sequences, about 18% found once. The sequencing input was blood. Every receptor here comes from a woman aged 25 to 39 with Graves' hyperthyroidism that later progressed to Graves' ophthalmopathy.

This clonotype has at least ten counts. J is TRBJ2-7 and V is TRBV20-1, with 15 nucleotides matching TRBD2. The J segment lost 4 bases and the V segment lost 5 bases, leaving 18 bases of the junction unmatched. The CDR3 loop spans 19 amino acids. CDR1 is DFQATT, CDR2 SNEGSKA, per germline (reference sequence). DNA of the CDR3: TGCAGTGCTCGTGACCGGACTAGCGGGAGGGACTTATTAGGGTACGAGCAGTACTTC. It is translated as CSARDRTSGRDLLGYEQYF.

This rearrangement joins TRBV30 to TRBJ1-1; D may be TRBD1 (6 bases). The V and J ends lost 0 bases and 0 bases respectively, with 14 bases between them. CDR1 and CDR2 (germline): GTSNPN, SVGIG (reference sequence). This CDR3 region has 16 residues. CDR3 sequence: CAWSVLYTGMNTEAFF. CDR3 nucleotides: TGTGCCTGGAGTGTACTATATACAGGGATGAACACTGAAGCTTTCTTT.

For the CDR3, the DNA is TGTGCCAGCAGTACCCTTGCAGGGGAAGCTTTCTTT. Translation gives CASSTLAGEAFF. V is TRBV6-1 and J is TRBJ1-1; D is possibly TRBD1 (5 bases). V was shortened by 5 bases and J by 8 bases, with 12 bases between the two germline ends. The CDR3 is 12 amino acids. The germline CDR1 and CDR2 sequences are MNHNS and SASEGT.

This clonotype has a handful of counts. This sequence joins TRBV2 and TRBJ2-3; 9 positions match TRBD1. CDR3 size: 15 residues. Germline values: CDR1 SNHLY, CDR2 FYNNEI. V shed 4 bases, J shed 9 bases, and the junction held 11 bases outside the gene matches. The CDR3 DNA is TGTGCCAGCAGTGTTGGTACAGGGGGCACAGGGACGCAGTATTTT. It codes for CASSVGTGGTGTQYF.

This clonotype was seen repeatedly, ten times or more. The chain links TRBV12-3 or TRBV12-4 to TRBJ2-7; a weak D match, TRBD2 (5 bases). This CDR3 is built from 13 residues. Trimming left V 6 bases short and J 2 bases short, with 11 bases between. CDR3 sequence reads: CASSPGLPYEQYF. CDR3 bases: TGTGCCAGCAGCCCTGGACTCCCCTACGAGCAGTACTTC.

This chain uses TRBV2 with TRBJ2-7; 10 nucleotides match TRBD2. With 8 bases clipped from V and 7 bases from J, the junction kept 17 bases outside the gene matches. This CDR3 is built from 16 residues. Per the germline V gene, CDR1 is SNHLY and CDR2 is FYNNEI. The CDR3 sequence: CASGGASGRDTGEQYF. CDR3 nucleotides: TGTGCCAGCGGGGGTGCAAGCGGGAGGGACACCGGGGAGCAGTACTTC.

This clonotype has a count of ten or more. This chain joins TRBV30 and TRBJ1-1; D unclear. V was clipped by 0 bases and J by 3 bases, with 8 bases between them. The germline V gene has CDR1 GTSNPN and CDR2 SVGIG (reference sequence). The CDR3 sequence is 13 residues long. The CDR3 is CAWSVRGDTEAFF. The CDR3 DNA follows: TGTGCCTGGAGTGTACGAGGCGACACTGAAGCTTTCTTT.

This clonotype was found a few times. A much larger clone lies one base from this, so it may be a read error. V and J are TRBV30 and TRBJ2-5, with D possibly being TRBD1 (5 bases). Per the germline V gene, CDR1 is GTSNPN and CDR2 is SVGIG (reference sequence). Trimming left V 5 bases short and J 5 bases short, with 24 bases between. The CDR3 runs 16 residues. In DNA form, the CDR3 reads TGTGCCTGGGGTGGGATCAAGGACAATCATCCTGAGACCCAGTACTTC. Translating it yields CAWGGIKDNHPETQYF.

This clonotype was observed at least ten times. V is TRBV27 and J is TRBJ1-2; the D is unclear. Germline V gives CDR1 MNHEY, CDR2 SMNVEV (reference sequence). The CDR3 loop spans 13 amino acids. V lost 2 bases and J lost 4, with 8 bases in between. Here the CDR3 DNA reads TGTGCCAGCAGTTTACTGGGATCCTATGGCTACACCTTC. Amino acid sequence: CASSLLGSYGYTF.

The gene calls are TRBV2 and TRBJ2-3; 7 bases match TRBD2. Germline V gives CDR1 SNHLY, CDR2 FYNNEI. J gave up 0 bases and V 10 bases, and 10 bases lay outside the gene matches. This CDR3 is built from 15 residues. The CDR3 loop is CATEIGRTSTDTQYF. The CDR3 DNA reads TGTGCCACCGAGATCGGGAGGACCAGCACAGATACGCAGTATTTT.

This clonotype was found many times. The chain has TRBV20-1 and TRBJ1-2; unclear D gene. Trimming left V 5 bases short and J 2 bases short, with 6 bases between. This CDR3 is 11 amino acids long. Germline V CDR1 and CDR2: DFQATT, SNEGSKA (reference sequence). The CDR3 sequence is CSAGENYGYTF. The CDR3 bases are TGCAGTGCTGGGGAAAACTATGGCTACACCTTC.

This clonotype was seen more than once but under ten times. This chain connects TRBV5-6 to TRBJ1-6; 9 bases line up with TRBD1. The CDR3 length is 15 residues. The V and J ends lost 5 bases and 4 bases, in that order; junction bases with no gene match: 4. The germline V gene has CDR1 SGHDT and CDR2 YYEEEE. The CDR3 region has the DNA TGTGCCAGCAGTCAGACAGGGGGTTATAATTCACCCCTCCACTTT. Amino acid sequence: CASSQTGGYNSPLHF.

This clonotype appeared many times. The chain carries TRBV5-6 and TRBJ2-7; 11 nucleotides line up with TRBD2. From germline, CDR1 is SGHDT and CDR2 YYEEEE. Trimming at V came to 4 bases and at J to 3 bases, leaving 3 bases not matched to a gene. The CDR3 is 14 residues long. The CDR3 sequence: CASSAGLAVYEQYF. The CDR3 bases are TGTGCCAGCAGCGCGGGACTAGCGGTCTACGAGCAGTACTTC.

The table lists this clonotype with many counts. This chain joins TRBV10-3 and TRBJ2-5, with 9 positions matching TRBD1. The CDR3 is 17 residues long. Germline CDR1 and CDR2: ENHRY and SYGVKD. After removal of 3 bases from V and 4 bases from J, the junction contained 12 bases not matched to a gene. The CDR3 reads CAISDQNTRQGVETQYF. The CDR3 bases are TGTGCCATCAGTGACCAGAACACAAGACAGGGGGTAGAGACCCAGTACTTC.

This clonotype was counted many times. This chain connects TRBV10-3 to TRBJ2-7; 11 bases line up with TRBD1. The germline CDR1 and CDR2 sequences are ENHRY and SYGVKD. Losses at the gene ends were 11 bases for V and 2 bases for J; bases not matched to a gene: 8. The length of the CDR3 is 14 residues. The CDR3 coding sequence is TGTGCCTCCCACCAGGGACAGGGGGCCTACGAGCAGTACTTC. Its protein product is CASHQGQGAYEQYF.

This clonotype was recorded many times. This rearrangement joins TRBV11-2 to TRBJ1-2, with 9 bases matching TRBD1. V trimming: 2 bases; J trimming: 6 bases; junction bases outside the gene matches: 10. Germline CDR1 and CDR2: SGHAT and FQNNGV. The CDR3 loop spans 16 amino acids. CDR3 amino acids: CASSLSQTGGWDGYTF. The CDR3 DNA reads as TGTGCCAGCAGCTTATCGCAAACAGGGGGCTGGGATGGCTACACCTTC.

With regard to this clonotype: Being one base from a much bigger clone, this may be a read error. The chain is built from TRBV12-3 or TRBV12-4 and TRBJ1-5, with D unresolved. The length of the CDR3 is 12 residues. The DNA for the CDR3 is TGTGCCGGCAGTTTTGTAAATCAGCCCCAGCATTTT. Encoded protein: CAGSFVNQPQHF.

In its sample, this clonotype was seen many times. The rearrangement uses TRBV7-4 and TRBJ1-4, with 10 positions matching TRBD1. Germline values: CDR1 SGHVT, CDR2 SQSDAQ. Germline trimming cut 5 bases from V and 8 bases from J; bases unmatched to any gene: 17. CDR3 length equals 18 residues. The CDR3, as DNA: TGTGCCAGCAGCCTTATCCGGGACAGGGGACTCAGGTGCGAAAAACTGTTTTTT. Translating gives CASSLIRDRGLRCEKLFF.

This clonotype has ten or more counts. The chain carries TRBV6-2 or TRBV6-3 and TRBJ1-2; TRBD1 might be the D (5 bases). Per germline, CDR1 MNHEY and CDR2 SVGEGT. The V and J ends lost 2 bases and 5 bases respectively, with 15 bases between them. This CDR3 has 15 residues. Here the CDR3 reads CASSYQRGAGYGYTF. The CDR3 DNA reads TGTGCCAGCAGTTACCAGCGGGGCGCGGGATATGGCTACACCTTC.

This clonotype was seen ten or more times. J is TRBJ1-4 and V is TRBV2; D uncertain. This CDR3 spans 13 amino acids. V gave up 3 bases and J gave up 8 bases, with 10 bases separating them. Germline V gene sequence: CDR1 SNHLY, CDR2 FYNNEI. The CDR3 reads CASSDSIGEKLFF. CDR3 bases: TGTGCCAGCAGTGATAGTATAGGCGAAAAACTGTTTTTT.

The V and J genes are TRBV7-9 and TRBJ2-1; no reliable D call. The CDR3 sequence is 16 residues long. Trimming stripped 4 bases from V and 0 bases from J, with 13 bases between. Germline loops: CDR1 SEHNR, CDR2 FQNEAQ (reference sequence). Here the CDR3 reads CASSYLGRSSYNEQFF. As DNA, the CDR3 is TGTGCCAGCAGCTATTTAGGCAGGAGCTCCTACAATGAGCAGTTCTTC.

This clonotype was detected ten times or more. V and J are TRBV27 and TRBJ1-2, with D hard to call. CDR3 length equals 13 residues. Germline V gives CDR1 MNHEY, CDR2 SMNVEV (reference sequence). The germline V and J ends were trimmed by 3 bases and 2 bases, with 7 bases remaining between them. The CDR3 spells CASSFARNYGYTF. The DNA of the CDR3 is TGTGCCAGCAGTTTCGCTAGAAACTATGGCTACACCTTC.

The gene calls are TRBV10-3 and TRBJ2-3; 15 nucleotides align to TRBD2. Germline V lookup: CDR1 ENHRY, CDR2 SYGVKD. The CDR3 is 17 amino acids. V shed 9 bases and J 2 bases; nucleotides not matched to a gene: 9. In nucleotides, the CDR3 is TGTGCCATAAAGGGACTAGCGGGAGGCCACGACACAGATACGCAGTATTTT. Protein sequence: CAIKGLAGGHDTDTQYF.

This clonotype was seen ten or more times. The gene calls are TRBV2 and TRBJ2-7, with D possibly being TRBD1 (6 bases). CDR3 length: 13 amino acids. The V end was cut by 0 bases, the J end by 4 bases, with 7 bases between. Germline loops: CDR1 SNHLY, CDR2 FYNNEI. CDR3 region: CASSEARGYEQYF. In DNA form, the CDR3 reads TGTGCCAGCAGTGAAGCAAGGGGGTACGAGCAGTACTTC.

The CDR3 region is CASSVTGSFTEAFF. The CDR3 bases are TGCGCCAGCAGCGTGACAGGGAGTTTCACTGAAGCTTTCTTT. The chain carries TRBV5-1 and TRBJ1-1; 7 bases align to TRBD1. The trim removed 4 bases at V and 4 bases at J, leaving 7 bases unmatched. Germline V gives CDR1 SGHRS, CDR2 YFSETQ. The CDR3 spans 14 residues.

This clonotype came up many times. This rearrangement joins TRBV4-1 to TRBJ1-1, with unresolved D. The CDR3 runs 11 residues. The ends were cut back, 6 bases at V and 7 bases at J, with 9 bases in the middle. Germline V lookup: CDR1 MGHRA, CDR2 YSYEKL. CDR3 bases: TGCGCCAGCAGTCGGACGGATGAAGCTTTCTTT. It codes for CASSRTDEAFF.

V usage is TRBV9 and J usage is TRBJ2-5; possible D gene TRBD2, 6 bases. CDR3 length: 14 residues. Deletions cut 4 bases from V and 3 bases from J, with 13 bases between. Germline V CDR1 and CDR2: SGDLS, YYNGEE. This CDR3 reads CASSFGTSEETQYF. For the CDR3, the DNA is TGTGCCAGCAGCTTCGGGACTTCGGAAGAGACCCAGTACTTC. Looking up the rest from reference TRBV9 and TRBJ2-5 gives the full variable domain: DSGVTQTPKHLITATGQRVTLRCSPRSGDLSVYWYQQSLDQGLQFLIQYYNGEERAKGNILERFSAQQFPDLHSELNLSSLELGDSALYFCASSFGTSEETQYFGPGTRLLVL.